The sequence of this T cell receptor beta chain was determined in a study of cytomegalovirus exposure and HLA in healthy donors. Study-wide results and caveats: Later work associated 16,951 TCR beta sequences with HLA alleles at 0.05 false discovery rate. The study reported that TCR beta sequences accurately predicted HLA-A and HLA-B alleles in most subjects.

Trimming took 10 bases from V and 6 from J, leaving 17 bases between them. CDR1 and CDR2 from the germline V gene are SGHNT and YYREEE (reference sequence). This CDR3 has 14 residues. PCR involved 60 Vbeta and 13 Jbeta primers. Sequencing was performed with immunoSEQ multiplex PCR; in TCRdb, only in-frame clones are kept and a portion is missing. This table holds over 150,000 clones, around 86% found once. Donors were ostensibly healthy at sampling, although undocumented immune exposures were probable. A remark on this clone: Its antigen is not known.

The clonotype originates from a human donor in good health. This sequence joins TRBV5-4 and TRBJ1-6, with a weak D call TRBD1 (5 bases). Sequenced sample: PBMCs. The CDR3 DNA follows: TGTGCCGGTAGCGAGAACGGGGGTAATTCACCCCTCCACTTT. It specifies CAGSENGGNSPLHF.